A single sample gave rise to the 19 T cell receptor beta chains below, sequenced in a study of T cells in Graves' hyperthyroidism and ophthalmopathy. Template material for amplifying TCR beta CDR3 regions consisted of RNA transcripts. The TCR CDR3 first-round RT-PCR relied on the HTBI primer set. TCRdb re-derived calls from the multiplex PCR reads in MiXCR, one entry per CDR3 protein. Here the sample spans about 200,000 distinct CDR3 sequences, around 17% being singletons. The sequenced sample was blood. Receptor source: a woman in her fifties or sixties with Graves' hyperthyroidism.

This clonotype was recorded at least ten times. The chain recombines TRBV20-1 with TRBJ2-1; a possible D gene is TRBD2 (6 bases). The CDR3 totals 14 residues. Germline V lookup: CDR1 DFQATT, CDR2 SNEGSKA (reference sequence). Trimming left V 5 bases short and J 1 base short, with 12 bases between. In DNA, the CDR3 is TGCAGTGCTGTTCTAGCGTTGTCCTACAATGAGCAGTTCTTC. Its translation is CSAVLALSYNEQFF.

This rearrangement joins TRBV7-9 to TRBJ1-4; no firm D call. V was pared by 4 bases and J by 11 bases, with 11 bases between. Germline V gives CDR1 SEHNR, CDR2 FQNEAQ (reference sequence). CDR3 length: 12 amino acids. CDR3 sequence reads: CASSSDSRKLFF. In DNA form, the CDR3 reads TGTGCCAGCAGCTCGGACTCGAGGAAACTGTTTTTT.

At least ten counts were recorded for this clonotype. CDR3 loop: CASSPWGLAGGEQFF. The CDR3 DNA reads as TGTGCCAGCAGCCCGTGGGGGCTAGCGGGAGGTGAGCAGTTCTTC. This chain connects TRBV7-3 to TRBJ2-1; TRBD2 matches at 11 bases. This CDR3 has 15 residues. In germline, CDR1 is SGHTA, CDR2 FQGTGA. The trim removed 5 bases at V and 9 bases at J, leaving 9 bases unmatched.

The chain recombines TRBV11-2 with TRBJ2-7; a possible D gene is TRBD2 (5 bases). The germline CDR1 and CDR2 sequences are SGHAT and FQNNGV. The V and J ends lost 1 base and 2 bases respectively, with 12 bases between them. The CDR3 loop spans 15 amino acids. CDR3 protein: CASSLGRLNTYEQYF. The CDR3 bases are TGTGCCAGCAGCTTAGGACGACTAAATACCTACGAGCAGTACTTC.

The rearrangement uses TRBV27 and TRBJ2-1; TRBD1 might be the D (5 bases). The germline gives CDR1 MNHEY, CDR2 SMNVEV (reference sequence). This CDR3 is built from 15 residues. Trimming took 5 bases from V and 0 from J, leaving 11 bases between them. The CDR3 spells CASSPFRASYNEQFF. DNA of the CDR3: TGTGCCAGCAGTCCCTTCAGGGCCTCCTACAATGAGCAGTTCTTC.

This clonotype was picked up a small number of times. The chain recombines TRBV18 with TRBJ1-2; D remains unclear. CDR1 and CDR2 (germline): KGHSH, LQKENI. CDR3 length equals 11 residues. V lost 8 bases and J 4 bases, leaving 8 bases between the germline ends. CDR3 DNA: TGTGCCAGCCCCGATGGCTATGGCTACACCTTC. Translated, it gives CASPDGYGYTF.

This clonotype was seen ten or more times. The V gene is TRBV3-1, the J gene TRBJ2-2, with D unresolved. The V and J ends lost 6 bases and 1 base respectively, with 12 bases between them. Germline V CDR1 and CDR2: LGHDT, YNNKEL (reference sequence). The CDR3 is made up of 15 amino acids. The CDR3, as DNA: TGTGCCAGCAGACGTGCCGGCCTGAACACCGGGGAGCTGTTTTTT. Translated: CASRRAGLNTGELFF.

The sample holds many counts of this clonotype. The V gene is TRBV18, the J gene TRBJ2-1, with 9 bases matching TRBD2. V lost 3 bases, J lost 5 bases, and 5 bases stayed unmatched. The CDR3 consists of 15 residues. Germline V gene sequence: CDR1 KGHSH, CDR2 LQKENI. Here the CDR3 reads CASSPLAGADNEQFF. The CDR3 DNA follows: TGTGCCAGCTCACCCTTAGCGGGAGCGGACAATGAGCAGTTCTTC. Filled out from reference TRBV18 and TRBJ2-1, the complete variable domain reads NAGVMQNPRHLVRRRGQEARLRCSPMKGHSHVYWYRQLPEEGLKFMVYLQKENIIDESGMPKERFSAEFPKEGPSILRIQQVVRGDSAAYFCASSPLAGADNEQFFGPGTRLTVL.

In its sample, this clonotype was seen many times. Germline and junction disagree at one end, which may indicate a read error. The rearrangement joins TRBV2 to TRBJ2-1; weak D call: TRBD2 (6 bases). CDR3 length: 15 amino acids. The germline V gene has CDR1 SNHLY and CDR2 FYNNEI. The CDR3 protein is CASRDQGPAGNGQFF. As DNA, the CDR3 is TGTGCCAGCAGGGACCAGGGACCCGCGGGAAATGGGCAGTTCTTC.

This clonotype was seen ten or more times. The chain combines TRBV30 with TRBJ2-5; TRBD2 matches 7 bases. The V and J ends lost 2 bases and 3 bases, in that order; junction bases with no gene match: 6. This CDR3 has 14 amino acids. Germline V gene sequence: CDR1 GTSNPN, CDR2 SVGIG (reference sequence). Here the CDR3 DNA reads TGTGCCTGGAGTCGGGGCGGGAGAGAAGAGACCCAGTACTTC. This sequence encodes CAWSRGGREETQYF. The whole variable domain, filled in from reference TRBV30 and TRBJ2-5, reads SQTIHQWPATLVQPVGSPLSLECTVEGTSNPNLYWYRQAAGRGLQLLFYSVGIGQISSEVPQNLSASRPQDRQFILSSKKLLLSDSGFYLCAWSRGGREETQYFGPGTRLLVL.

This clonotype has at least ten counts. The gene calls are TRBV7-8 and TRBJ1-1; D ambiguous. The V end was cut by 2 bases, the J end by 3 bases, with 10 bases between. This CDR3 has 14 amino acids. The germline V gene has CDR1 SGHVS and CDR2 FQNEAQ. This CDR3 reads CASSLRSWDTEAFF. CDR3 DNA: TGTGCCAGCAGCTTACGGTCCTGGGACACTGAAGCTTTCTTT. The complete variable domain, with remaining parts taken from reference TRBV7-8 and TRBJ1-1, reads GAGVSQSPRYKVAKRGQDVALRCDPISGHVSLFWYQQALGQGPEFLTYFQNEAQLDKSGLPSDRFFAERPEGSVSTLKIQRTQQEDSAVYLCASSLRSWDTEAFFGQGTRLTVV.

This clonotype was detected ten times or more. The chain links TRBV11-2 to TRBJ2-2; D not certain. From germline, CDR1 is SGHAT and CDR2 FQNNGV. Deletions cut 1 base from V and 8 bases from J, with 8 bases between. CDR3 size: 13 residues. The CDR3 spells CASSLGPGGELFF. CDR3 DNA: TGTGCCAGCAGCTTAGGTCCCGGGGGGGAGCTGTTTTTT.

This clonotype was recorded at least ten times. J is TRBJ2-7 and V is TRBV11-2; tentatively, D is TRBD1 (6 bases). The CDR3 extends over 15 amino acids. V shed 0 bases and J shed 5 bases, with 14 bases lying between them. Looked up from germline, CDR1 is SGHAT and CDR2 is FQNNGV. CDR3 DNA sequence: TGTGCCAGCAGCTTAGAGGGCAGGGGAACGAACGAGCAGTACTTC. Translated: CASSLEGRGTNEQYF.

This chain connects TRBV2 to TRBJ2-2; D remains unclear. With 3 bases removed from V and 9 bases from J, the gap between germline ends came to 11 bases. The CDR3 extends over 13 amino acids. Germline CDR1 is SNHLY and CDR2 is FYNNEI. CDR3 nucleotides: TGTGCCAGCAGTGAGGCCTACGACTGGGAGCTGTTTTTT. It specifies CASSEAYDWELFF. The variable domain in full, completed from reference TRBV2 and TRBJ2-2, reads EPEVTQTPSHQVTQMGQEVILRCVPISNHLYFYWYRQILGQKVEFLVSFYNNEISEKSEIFDDQFSVERPDGSNFTLKIRSTKLEDSAMYFCASSEAYDWELFFGEGSRLTVL.

This clonotype appeared many times. The V gene is TRBV11-2, the J gene TRBJ2-5, with D perhaps matching TRBD1 (6 bases). V lost 4 bases, J lost 2 bases, and 11 bases lay in between. The CDR3 loop spans 14 amino acids. Looked up from germline, CDR1 is SGHAT and CDR2 is FQNNGV. The CDR3 DNA sequence: TGTGCCAGCAGCTCGGGACAAATACAAGAGACCCAGTACTTC. It encodes CASSSGQIQETQYF. Combining the CDR3 with reference TRBV11-2 and TRBJ2-5 gives the whole variable domain EAGVAQSPRYKIIEKRQSVAFWCNPISGHATLYWYQQILGQGPKLLIQFQNNGVVDDSQLPKDRFSAERLKGVDSTLKIQPAKLEDSAVYLCASSSGQIQETQYFGPGTRLLVL.

This clonotype was counted ten times or more. The chain is built from TRBV12-3 or TRBV12-4 and TRBJ2-2; no firm D call. This CDR3 contains 14 residues. Trimming cost V 3 bases and J 2 bases, with 7 bases left between them. Here the CDR3 reads CASSLSDNTGELFF. The CDR3 DNA follows: TGTGCCAGCAGTTTGTCGGATAACACCGGGGAGCTGTTTTTT.

This clonotype was detected many times. The V gene is TRBV11-2, the J gene TRBJ2-7; D possibly uses TRBD1 or TRBD2 (5 bases each). The germline gives CDR1 SGHAT, CDR2 FQNNGV. V was cut by 3 bases and J by 2 bases, with 11 bases left in between. CDR3 length equals 14 residues. The DNA for the CDR3 is TGTGCCAGCAGCTTTAACGGGGCCGCCTACGAGCAGTACTTC. Translating gives CASSFNGAAYEQYF.

This chain links TRBV28 with TRBJ2-7; the D gene is possibly TRBD2 (6 bases). Trimming stripped 5 bases from V and 3 bases from J, with 20 bases between. CDR3 length: 16 residues. Germline CDR1 and CDR2: MDHEN and SYDVKM. The CDR3: CASSTFRGTLLYEQYF. In nucleotides, the CDR3 is TGTGCCAGCAGTACCTTTCGGGGGACTTTACTCTACGAGCAGTACTTC.

This clonotype was picked up many times. The chain recombines TRBV29-1 with TRBJ2-1; D is perhaps TRBD2 (6 bases). The CDR3 sequence is 14 residues long. V was clipped by 6 bases and J by 4 bases, with 16 bases between them. Germline CDR1 is SQVTM and CDR2 is ANQGSEA. In DNA form, the CDR3 reads TGCAGCGTAGGGGAGCGGGCTTGGTACAATGAGCAGTTCTTC. This codes for CSVGERAWYNEQFF.